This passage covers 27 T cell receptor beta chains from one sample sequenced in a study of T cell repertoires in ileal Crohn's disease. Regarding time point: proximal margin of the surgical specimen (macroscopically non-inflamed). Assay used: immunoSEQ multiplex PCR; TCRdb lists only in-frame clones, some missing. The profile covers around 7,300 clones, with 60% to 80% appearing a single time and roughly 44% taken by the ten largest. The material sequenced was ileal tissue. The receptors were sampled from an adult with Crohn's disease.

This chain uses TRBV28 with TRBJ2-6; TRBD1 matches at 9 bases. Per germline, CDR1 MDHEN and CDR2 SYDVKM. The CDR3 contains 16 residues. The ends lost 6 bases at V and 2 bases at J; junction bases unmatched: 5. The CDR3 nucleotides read TGTGCCAGCAGGGACAGGGGTTTCACTGGGGCCAACGTCCTGACTTTC. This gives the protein CASRDRGFTGANVLTF.

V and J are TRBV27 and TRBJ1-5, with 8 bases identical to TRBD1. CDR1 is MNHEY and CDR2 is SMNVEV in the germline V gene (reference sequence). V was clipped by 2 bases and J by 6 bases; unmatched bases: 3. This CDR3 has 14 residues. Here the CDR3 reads CASSLTGGGQPQHF. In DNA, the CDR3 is TGTGCCAGCAGTTTAACAGGGGGAGGTCAGCCCCAGCATTTT.

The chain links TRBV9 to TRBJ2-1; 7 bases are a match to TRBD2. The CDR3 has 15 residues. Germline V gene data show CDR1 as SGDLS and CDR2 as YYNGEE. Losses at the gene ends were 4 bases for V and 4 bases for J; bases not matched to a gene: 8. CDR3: CASSTRDYPYNEQFF. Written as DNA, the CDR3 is TGTGCCAGCAGCACCCGGGACTACCCATACAATGAGCAGTTCTTC.

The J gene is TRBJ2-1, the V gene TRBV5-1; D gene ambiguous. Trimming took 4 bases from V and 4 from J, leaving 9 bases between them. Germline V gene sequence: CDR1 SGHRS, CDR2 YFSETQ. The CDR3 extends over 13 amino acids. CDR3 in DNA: TGCGCCAGCAGCCGATCACAGTACAATGAGCAGTTCTTC. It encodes CASSRSQYNEQFF.

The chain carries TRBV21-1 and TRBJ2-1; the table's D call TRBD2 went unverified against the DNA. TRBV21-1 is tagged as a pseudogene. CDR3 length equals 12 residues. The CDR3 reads CASIPSGGCWFF. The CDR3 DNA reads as TGTGCCAGCATTCCTAGCGGGGGCTGCTGGTTCTTC.

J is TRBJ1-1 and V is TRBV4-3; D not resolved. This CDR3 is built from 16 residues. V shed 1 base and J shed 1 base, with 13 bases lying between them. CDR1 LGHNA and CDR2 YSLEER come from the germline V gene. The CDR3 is CASSQGTDKRNTEAFF. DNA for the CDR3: TGCGCCAGCAGCCAAGGGACCGATAAGCGGAACACTGAAGCTTTCTTT.

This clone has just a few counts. CDR3 region: CASSSGMTYGYTF. In nucleotides, the CDR3 is TGTGCCAGCAGTTCTGGGATGACCTATGGCTACACCTTC. The V call is TRBV6-5, the J call TRBJ1-2; D ambiguous. Germline V gene lookup returns CDR1 MNHEY and CDR2 SVGAGI. The length of the CDR3 is 13 residues. The V end was cut by 4 bases, the J end by 4 bases, with 10 bases between.

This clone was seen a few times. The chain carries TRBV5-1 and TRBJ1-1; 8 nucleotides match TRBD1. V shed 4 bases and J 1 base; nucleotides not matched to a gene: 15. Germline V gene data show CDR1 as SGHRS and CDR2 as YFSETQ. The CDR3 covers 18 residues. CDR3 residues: CASSPRWTRGRENTEAFF. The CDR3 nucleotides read TGCGCCAGCAGCCCCAGATGGACCAGGGGGCGGGAGAACACTGAAGCTTTCTTT.

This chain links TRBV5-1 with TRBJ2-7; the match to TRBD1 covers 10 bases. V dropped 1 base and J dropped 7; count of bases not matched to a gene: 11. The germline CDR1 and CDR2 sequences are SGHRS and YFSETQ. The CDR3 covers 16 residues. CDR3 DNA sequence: TGCGCCAGCAGCTTGTTCCGCCGACAGGGGGCTAGTGAGCAGTACTTC. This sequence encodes CASSLFRRQGASEQYF. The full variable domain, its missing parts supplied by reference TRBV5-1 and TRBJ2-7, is KAGVTQTPRYLIKTRGQQVTLSCSPISGHRSVSWYQQTPGQGLQFLFEYFSETQRNKGNFPGRFSGRQFSNSRSEMNVSTLELGDSALYLCASSLFRRQGASEQYFGPGTRLTVT.

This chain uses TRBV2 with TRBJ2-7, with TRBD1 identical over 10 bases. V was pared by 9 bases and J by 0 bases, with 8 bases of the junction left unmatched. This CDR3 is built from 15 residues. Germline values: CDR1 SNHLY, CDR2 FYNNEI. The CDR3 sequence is CARRGGDRGSYEQYF. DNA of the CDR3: TGTGCCAGGAGGGGTGGGGACAGGGGCTCCTACGAGCAGTACTTC.

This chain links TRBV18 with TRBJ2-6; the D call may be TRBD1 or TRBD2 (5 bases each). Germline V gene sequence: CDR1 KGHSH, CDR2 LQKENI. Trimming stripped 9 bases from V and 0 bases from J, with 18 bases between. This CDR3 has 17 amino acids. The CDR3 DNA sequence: TGTGCCAGTACGTCCGGGACCTACAACTCTGGGGCCAACGTCCTGACTTTC. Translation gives CASTSGTYNSGANVLTF.

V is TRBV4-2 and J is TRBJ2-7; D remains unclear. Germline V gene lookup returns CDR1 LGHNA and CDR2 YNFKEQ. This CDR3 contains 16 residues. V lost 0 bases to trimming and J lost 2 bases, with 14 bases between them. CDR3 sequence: CASSQDYPGATYEQYF. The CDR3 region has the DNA TGTGCCAGCAGCCAAGATTACCCAGGCGCGACCTACGAGCAGTACTTC.

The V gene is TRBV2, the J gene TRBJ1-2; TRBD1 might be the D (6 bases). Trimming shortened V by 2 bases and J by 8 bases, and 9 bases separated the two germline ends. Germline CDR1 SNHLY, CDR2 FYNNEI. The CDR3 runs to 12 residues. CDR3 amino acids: CASSEYREGYTF. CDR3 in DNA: TGTGCCAGCAGTGAATACAGGGAAGGCTACACCTTC.

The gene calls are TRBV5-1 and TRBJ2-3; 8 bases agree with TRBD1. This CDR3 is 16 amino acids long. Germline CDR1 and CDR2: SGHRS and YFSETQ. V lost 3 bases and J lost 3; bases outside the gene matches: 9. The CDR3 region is CASSYNPGGGTDTQYF. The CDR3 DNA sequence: TGCGCCAGCAGCTATAACCCAGGGGGCGGAACAGATACGCAGTATTTT.

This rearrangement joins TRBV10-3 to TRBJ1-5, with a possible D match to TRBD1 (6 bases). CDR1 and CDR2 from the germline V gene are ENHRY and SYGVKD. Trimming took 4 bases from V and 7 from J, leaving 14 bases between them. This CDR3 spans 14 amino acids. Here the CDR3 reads CAISAKGGEQPQHF. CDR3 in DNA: TGTGCCATCAGTGCAAAGGGGGGGGAACAGCCCCAGCATTTT.

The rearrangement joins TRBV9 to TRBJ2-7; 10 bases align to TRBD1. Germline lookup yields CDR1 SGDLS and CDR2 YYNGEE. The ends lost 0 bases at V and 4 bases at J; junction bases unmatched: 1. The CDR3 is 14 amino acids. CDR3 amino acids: CASSVGDRGYEQYF. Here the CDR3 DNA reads TGTGCCAGCAGCGTAGGGGACAGGGGATACGAGCAGTACTTC.

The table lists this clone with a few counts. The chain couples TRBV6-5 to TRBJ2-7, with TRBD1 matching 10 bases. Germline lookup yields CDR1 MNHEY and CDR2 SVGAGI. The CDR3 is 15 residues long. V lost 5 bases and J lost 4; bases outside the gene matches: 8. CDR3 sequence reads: CASSARDRGRYEQYF. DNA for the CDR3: TGTGCCAGCAGTGCCCGGGACAGGGGAAGATACGAGCAGTACTTC.

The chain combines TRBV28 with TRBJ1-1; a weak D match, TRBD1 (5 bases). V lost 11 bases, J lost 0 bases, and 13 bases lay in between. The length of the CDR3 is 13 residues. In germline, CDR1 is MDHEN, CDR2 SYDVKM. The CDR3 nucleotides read TGTGCCTGTACAGGCCACATGAACACTGAAGCTTTCTTT. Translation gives CACTGHMNTEAFF.

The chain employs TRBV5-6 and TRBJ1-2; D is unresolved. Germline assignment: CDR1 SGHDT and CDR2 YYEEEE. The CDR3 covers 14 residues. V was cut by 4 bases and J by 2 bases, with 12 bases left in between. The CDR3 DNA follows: TGTGCCAGCAGCCCAGGACGGACGAACTATGGCTACACCTTC. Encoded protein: CASSPGRTNYGYTF.

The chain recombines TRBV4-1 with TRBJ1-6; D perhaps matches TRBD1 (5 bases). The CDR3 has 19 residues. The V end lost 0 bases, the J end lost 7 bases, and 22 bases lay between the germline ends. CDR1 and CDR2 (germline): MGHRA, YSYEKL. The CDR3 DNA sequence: TGCGCCAGCAGCCAAGATAGGGGAGTTTCTTGGGCCCTCAATTCACCCCTCCACTTT. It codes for CASSQDRGVSWALNSPLHF.

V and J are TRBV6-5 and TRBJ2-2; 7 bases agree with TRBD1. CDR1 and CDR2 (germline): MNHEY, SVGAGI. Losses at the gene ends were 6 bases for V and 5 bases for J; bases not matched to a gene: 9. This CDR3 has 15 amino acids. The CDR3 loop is CASSLNRGGTGELFF. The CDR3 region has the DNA TGTGCCAGCAGCCTAAACAGGGGTGGGACCGGGGAGCTGTTTTTT.

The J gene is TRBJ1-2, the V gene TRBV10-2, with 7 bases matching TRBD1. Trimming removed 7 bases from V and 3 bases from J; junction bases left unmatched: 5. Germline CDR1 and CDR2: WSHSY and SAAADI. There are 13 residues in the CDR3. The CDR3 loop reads CASTPTGDYGYTF. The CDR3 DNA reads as TGCGCCAGCACCCCTACAGGGGACTATGGCTACACCTTC.

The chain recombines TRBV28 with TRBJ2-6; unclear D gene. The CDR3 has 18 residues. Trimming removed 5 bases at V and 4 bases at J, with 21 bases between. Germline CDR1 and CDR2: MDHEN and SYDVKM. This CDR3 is CASSPYLPGLQGANVLTF. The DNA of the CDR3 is TGTGCCAGCAGTCCCTATCTCCCAGGCTTGCAGGGGGCCAACGTCCTGACTTTC.

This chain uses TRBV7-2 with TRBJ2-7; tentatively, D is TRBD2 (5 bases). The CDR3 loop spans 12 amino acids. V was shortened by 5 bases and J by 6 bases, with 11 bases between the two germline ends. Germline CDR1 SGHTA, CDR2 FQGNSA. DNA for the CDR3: TGTGCCAGCAGCCCGGGGTATGGCGAGCAGTACTTC. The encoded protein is CASSPGYGEQYF.

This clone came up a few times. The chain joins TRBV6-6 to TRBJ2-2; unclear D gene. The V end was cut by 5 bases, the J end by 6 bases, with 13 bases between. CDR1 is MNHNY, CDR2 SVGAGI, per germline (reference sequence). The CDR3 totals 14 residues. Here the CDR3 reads CASSPSKWAGELFF. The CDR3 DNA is TGTGCCAGCAGTCCCTCTAAGTGGGCCGGGGAGCTGTTTTTT.

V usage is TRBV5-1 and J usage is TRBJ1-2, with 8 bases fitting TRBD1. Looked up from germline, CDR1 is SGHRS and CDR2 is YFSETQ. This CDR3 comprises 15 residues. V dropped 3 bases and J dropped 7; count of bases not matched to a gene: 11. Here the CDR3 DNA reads TGCGCCAGCAGCTCATTGACAGGGGATGACGGTGGCTACACCTTC. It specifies CASSSLTGDDGGYTF.

The CDR3: CASSLDREYGYTF. Here the CDR3 DNA reads TGCGCCAGCAGCTTGGACAGGGAGTATGGCTACACCTTC. The chain links TRBV5-1 to TRBJ1-2, with D possibly being TRBD1 (6 bases). Trimming removed 0 bases at V and 5 bases at J, with 8 bases between. The CDR3 has 13 residues. Germline-derived CDR1 and CDR2 are SGHRS and YFSETQ. Full variable domain (outside the CDR3, taken from reference TRBV5-1 and TRBJ1-2): KAGVTQTPRYLIKTRGQQVTLSCSPISGHRSVSWYQQTPGQGLQFLFEYFSETQRNKGNFPGRFSGRQFSNSRSEMNVSTLELGDSALYLCASSLDREYGYTFGSGTRLTVV.